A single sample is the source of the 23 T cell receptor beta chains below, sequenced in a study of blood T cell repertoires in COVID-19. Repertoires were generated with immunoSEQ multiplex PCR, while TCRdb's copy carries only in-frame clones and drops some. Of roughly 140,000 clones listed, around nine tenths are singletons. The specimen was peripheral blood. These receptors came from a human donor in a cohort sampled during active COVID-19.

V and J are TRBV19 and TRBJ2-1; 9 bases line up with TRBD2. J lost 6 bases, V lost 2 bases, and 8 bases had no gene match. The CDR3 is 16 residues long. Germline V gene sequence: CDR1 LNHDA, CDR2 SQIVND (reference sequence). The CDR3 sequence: CASSIRRGGARNEQFF. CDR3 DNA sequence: TGTGCCAGTAGTATAAGGCGCGGGGGGGCGCGCAATGAGCAGTTCTTC.

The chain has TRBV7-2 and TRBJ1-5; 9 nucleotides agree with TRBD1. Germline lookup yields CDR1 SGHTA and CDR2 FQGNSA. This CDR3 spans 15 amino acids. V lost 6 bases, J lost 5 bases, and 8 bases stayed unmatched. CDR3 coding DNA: TGTGCCAGCAGAACCGGGACAGGGATTGATCAGCCCCAGCATTTT. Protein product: CASRTGTGIDQPQHF.

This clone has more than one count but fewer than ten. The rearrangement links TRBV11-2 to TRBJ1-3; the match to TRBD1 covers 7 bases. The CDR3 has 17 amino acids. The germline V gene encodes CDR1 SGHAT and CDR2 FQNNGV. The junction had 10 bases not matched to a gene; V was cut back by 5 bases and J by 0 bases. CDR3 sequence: CASSVPGQRPSGNTIYF. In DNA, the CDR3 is TGTGCCAGCAGCGTCCCGGGACAGCGTCCCTCTGGAAACACCATATATTTT.

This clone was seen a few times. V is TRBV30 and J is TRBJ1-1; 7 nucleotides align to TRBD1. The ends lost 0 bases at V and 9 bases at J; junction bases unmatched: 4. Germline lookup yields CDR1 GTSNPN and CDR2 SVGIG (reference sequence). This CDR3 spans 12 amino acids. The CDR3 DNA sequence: TGTGCCTGGAGTGTAAAGACAGGGAAAGCTTTCTTT. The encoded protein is CAWSVKTGKAFF.

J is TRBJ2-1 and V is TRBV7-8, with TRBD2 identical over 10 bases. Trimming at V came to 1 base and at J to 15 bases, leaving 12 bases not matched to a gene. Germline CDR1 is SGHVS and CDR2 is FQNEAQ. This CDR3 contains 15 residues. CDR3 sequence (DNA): TGTGCCAGCAGCTTAGACCCGGGACTAGCGCAACATTTGTTCTTC. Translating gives CASSLDPGLAQHLFF.

CDR3 bases: TGTGCCAGCAGCTTGGCTCCAGCAGGTGGTTCACCCCTCCACTTT. Its protein is CASSLAPAGGSPLHF. The chain joins TRBV5-4 to TRBJ1-6; D unresolved. Germline assignment: CDR1 SGHNT and CDR2 YYREEE (reference sequence). Trimming cost V 0 bases and J 9 bases, with 13 bases left between them. CDR3 size: 15 residues.

CDR3 residues: CASSQADLAGSVEQFF. CDR3 in DNA: TGTGCCAGCAGCCAAGCGGACCTAGCGGGATCGGTTGAGCAGTTCTTC. V is TRBV4-2 and J is TRBJ2-1, with 9 bases matching TRBD2. The CDR3 is 16 amino acids. The V gene end was trimmed by 1 base and the J gene end by 9 bases; junction bases not matched to a gene: 10. Germline V gene data show CDR1 as LGHNA and CDR2 as YNFKEQ.

The CDR3 region has the DNA TGTGCCACCAGCAGGGCTGGACATTACAATTCACCCCTCCACTTT. Translated, it gives CATSRAGHYNSPLHF. The chain employs TRBV15 and TRBJ1-6; TRBD1 might be the D (5 bases). V was trimmed by 3 bases and J by 7 bases, leaving 13 bases between them. Germline V gene sequence: CDR1 LNHNV, CDR2 YYDKDF (reference sequence). The CDR3 sequence is 15 residues long.

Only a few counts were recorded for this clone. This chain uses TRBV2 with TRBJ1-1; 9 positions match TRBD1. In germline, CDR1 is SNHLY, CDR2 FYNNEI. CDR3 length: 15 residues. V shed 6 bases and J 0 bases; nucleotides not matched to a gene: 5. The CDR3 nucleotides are TGTGCCAGCAGACCGACAGGGGGGTTGAACACTGAAGCTTTCTTT. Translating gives CASRPTGGLNTEAFF. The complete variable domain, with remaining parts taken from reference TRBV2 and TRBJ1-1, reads EPEVTQTPSHQVTQMGQEVILRCVPISNHLYFYWYRQILGQKVEFLVSFYNNEISEKSEIFDDQFSVERPDGSNFTLKIRSTKLEDSAMYFCASRPTGGLNTEAFFGQGTRLTVV.

The DNA of the CDR3 is TGTGCCAGCAGCCCGGAGACAGGAGGATACAATGAGCAGTTCTTC. Translating gives CASSPETGGYNEQFF. The chain combines TRBV7-9 with TRBJ2-1, with D perhaps TRBD1 (6 bases). CDR3 length: 15 residues. V gave up 5 bases and J gave up 4 bases, with 15 bases separating them. The germline V gene encodes CDR1 SEHNR and CDR2 FQNEAQ (reference sequence).

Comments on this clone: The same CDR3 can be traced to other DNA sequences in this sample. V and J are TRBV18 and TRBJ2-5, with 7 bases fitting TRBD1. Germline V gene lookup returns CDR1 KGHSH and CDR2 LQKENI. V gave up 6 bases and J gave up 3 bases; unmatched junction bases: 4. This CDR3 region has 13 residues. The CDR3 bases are TGTGCCAGCTCTCCCGGACAGGAAGAGACCCAGTACTTC. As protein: CASSPGQEETQYF.

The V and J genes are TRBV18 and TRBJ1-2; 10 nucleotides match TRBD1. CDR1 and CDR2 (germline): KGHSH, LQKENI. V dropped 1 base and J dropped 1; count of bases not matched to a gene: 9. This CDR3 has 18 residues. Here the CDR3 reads CASSPLAGQGNDNYGYTF. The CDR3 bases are TGTGCCAGCTCACCACTGGCGGGACAGGGGAACGATAACTATGGCTACACCTTC. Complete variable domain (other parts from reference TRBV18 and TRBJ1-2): NAGVMQNPRHLVRRRGQEARLRCSPMKGHSHVYWYRQLPEEGLKFMVYLQKENIIDESGMPKERFSAEFPKEGPSILRIQQVVRGDSAAYFCASSPLAGQGNDNYGYTFGSGTRLTVV.

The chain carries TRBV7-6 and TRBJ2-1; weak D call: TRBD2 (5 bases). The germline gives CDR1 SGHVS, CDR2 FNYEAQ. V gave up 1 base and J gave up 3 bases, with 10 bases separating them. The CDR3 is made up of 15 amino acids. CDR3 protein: CASSLGRGSYNEQFF. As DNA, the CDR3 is TGTGCCAGCAGCTTAGGTAGAGGGAGCTACAATGAGCAGTTCTTC. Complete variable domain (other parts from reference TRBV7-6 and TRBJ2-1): GAGVSQSPRYKVTKRGQDVALRCDPISGHVSLYWYRQALGQGPEFLTYFNYEAQQDKSGLPNDRFSAERPEGSISTLTIQRTEQRDSAMYRCASSLGRGSYNEQFFGPGTRLTVL.

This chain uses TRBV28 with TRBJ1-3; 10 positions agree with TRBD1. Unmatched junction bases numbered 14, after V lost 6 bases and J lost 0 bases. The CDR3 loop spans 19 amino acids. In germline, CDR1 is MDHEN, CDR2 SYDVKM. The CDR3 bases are TGTGCCAGCAGAGACCATTCCGGGACAGGGGAAGGCTCTGGAAACACCATATATTTT. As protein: CASRDHSGTGEGSGNTIYF.

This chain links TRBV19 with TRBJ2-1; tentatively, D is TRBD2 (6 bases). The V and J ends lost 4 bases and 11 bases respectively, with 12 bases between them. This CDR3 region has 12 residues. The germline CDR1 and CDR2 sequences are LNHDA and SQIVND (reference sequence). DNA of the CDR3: TGTGCCAGTAGTAGCGGTGGAGGGCAGCAGTTCTTC. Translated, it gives CASSSGGGQQFF.

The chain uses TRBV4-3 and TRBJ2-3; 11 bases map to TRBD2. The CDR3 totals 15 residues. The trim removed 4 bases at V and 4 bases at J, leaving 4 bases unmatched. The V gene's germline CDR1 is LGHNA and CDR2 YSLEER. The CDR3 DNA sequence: TGCGCCAGCAGCCCTTATAGCGGGGGGGCAGATACGCAGTATTTT. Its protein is CASSPYSGGADTQYF.

CDR3: CASSKERSGRRDEQFF. CDR3 DNA: TGTGCCAGCAGCAAGGAACGAAGCGGGAGACGGGATGAGCAGTTCTTC. The chain uses TRBV3-1 (or the pseudogene TRBV3-2) and TRBJ2-1; 8 bases agree with TRBD2. The CDR3 extends over 16 amino acids. V trimming: 5 bases; J trimming: 8 bases; junction bases outside the gene matches: 14. Looked up from germline, CDR1 is LGHDT and CDR2 is YNNKEL (reference sequence).

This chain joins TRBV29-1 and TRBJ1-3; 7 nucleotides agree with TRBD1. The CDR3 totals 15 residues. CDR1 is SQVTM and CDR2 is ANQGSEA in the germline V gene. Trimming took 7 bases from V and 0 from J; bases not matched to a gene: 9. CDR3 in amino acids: CSGQGVEGSGNTIYF. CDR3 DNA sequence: TGCAGCGGACAGGGAGTCGAGGGCTCTGGAAACACCATATATTTT.

CDR3 DNA sequence: TGTGCCAGCAGCTTGGGGCAGTACAATGAGCAGTTCTTC. It yields the protein CASSLGQYNEQFF. The chain uses TRBV5-6 and TRBJ2-1; D call uncertain. Per the germline V gene, CDR1 is SGHDT and CDR2 is YYEEEE. V lost 0 bases to trimming and J lost 4 bases, with 5 bases between them. The CDR3 is 13 residues long.

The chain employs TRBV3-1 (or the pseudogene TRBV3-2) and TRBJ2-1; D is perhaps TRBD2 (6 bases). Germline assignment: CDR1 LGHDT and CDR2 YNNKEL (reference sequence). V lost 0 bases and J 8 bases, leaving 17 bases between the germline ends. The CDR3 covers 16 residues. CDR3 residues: CASSQDLGGAGDEQFF. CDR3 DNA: TGTGCCAGCAGCCAAGATCTGGGGGGAGCCGGCGATGAGCAGTTCTTC.

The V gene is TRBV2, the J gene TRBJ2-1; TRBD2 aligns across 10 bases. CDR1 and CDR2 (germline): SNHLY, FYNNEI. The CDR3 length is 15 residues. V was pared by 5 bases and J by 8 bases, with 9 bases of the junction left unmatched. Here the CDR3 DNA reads TGTGCCAGCAGTAGCGGGAGGGCTCTATTAGATGAGCAGTTCTTC. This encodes CASSSGRALLDEQFF.

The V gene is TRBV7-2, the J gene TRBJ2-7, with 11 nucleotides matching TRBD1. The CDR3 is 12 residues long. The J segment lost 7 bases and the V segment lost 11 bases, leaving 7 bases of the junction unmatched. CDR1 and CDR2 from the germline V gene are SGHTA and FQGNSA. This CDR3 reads CACGQGAQEQYF. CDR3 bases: TGTGCCTGCGGACAGGGGGCTCAGGAGCAGTACTTC.

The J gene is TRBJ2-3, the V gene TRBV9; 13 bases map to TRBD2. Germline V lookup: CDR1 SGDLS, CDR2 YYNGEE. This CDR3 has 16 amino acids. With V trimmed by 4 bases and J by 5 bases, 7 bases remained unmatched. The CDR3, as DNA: TGTGCCAGCAGCACTAGCGGGGGGGCCGGTATAGATACGCAGTATTTT. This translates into CASSTSGGAGIDTQYF.